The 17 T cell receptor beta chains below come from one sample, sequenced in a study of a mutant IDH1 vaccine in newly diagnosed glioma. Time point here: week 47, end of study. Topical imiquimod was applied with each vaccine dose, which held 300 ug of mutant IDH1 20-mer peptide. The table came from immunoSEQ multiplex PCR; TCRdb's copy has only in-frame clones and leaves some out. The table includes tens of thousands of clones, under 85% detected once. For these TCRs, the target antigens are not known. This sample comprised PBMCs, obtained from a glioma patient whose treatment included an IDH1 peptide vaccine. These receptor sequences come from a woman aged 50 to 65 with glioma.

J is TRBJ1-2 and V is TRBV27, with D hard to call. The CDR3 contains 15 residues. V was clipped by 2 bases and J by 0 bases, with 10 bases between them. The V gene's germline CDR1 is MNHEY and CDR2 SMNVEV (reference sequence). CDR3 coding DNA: TGTGCCAGCAGTTTAAATCGTAGAACTAACTATGGCTACACCTTC. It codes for CASSLNRRTNYGYTF.

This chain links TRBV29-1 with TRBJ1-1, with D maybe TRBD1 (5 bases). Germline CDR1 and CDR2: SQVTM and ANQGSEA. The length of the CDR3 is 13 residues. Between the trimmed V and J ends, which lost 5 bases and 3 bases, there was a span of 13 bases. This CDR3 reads CSVLQEAYTEAFF. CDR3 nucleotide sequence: TGCAGCGTTCTACAGGAAGCTTACACTGAAGCTTTCTTT. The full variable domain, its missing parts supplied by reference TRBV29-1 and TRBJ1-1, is SAVISQKPSRDICQRGTSLTIQCQVDSQVTMMFWYRQQPGQSLTLIATANQGSEATYESGFVIDKFPISRPNLTFSTLTVSNMSPEDSSIYLCSVLQEAYTEAFFGQGTRLTVV.

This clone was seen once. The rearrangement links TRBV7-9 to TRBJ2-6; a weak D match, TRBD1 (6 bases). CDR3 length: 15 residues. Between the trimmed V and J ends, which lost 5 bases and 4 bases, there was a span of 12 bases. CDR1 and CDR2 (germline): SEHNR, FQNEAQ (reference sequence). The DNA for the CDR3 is TGTGCCAGCAGCCTATACAGGGAAGGGGCCAACGTCCTGACTTTC. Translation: CASSLYREGANVLTF. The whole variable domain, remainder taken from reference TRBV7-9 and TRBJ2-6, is DTGVSQNPRHKITKRGQNVTFRCDPISEHNRLYWYRQTLGQGPEFLTYFQNEAQLEKSRLLSDRFSAERPKGSFSTLEIQRTEQGDSAMYLCASSLYREGANVLTFGAGSRLTVL.

Here the CDR3 reads CASSSGATNEKLFF. In nucleotides, the CDR3 is TGCGCCAGCAGCTCGGGCGCAACTAATGAAAAACTGTTTTTT. This chain joins TRBV5-1 and TRBJ1-4, with D unresolved. The ends were cut back, 3 bases at V and 0 bases at J, with 6 bases in the middle. The CDR3 loop spans 14 amino acids. The germline V gene encodes CDR1 SGHRS and CDR2 YFSETQ.

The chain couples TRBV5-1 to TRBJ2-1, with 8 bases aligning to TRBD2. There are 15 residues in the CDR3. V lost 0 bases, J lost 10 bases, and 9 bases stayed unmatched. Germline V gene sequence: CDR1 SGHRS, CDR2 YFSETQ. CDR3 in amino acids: CASSLEAGALGEQFF. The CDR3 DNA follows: TGCGCCAGCAGCTTGGAAGCGGGGGCCTTGGGGGAGCAGTTCTTC.

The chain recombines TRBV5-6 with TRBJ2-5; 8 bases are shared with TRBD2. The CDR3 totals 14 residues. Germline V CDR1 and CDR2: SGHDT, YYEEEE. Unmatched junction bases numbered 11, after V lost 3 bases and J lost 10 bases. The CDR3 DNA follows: TGTGCCAGCAGCTCAGGGACTAGTGGGGTGGGCCAGTACTTC. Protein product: CASSSGTSGVGQYF.

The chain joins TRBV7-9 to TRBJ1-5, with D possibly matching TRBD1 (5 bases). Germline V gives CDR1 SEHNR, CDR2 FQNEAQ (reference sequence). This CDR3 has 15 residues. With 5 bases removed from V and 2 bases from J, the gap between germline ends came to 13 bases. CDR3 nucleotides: TGTGCCAGCAGCCCCGAGCGGGGGGGCAATCAGCCCCAGCATTTT. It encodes CASSPERGGNQPQHF.

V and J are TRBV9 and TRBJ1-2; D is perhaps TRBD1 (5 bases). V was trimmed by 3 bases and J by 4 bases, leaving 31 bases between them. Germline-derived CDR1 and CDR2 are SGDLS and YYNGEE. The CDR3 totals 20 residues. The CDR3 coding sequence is TGTGCCAGCAGCGCCCCCGGGACCGAGGCTGATCCGAACCGGGTCTATGGCTACACCTTC. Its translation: CASSAPGTEADPNRVYGYTF.

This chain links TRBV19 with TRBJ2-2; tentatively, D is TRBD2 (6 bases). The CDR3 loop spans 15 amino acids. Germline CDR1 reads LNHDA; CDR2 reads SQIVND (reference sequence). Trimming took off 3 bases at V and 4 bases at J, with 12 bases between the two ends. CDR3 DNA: TGTGCCAGTAGTATGGAGGGCTGGGGCACCGGGGAGCTGTTTTTT. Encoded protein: CASSMEGWGTGELFF.

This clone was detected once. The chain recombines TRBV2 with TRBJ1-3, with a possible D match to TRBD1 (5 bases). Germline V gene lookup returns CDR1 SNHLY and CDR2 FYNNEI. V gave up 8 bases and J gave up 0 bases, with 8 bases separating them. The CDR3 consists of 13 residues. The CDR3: CASLGDSGNTIYF. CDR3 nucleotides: TGTGCCAGCTTGGGGGACTCTGGAAACACCATATATTTT.

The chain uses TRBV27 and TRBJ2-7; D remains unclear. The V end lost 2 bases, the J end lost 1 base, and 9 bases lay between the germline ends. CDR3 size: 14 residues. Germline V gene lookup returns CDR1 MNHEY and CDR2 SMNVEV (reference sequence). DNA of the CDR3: TGTGCCAGCAGTTTAGATTTGTTTTCCTACGAGCAGTACTTC. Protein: CASSLDLFSYEQYF.

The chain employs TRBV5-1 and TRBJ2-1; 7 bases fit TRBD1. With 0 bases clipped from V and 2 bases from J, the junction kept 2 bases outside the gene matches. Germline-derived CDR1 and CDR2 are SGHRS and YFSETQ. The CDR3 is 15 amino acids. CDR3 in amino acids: CASSLEQGTYNEQFF. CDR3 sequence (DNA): TGCGCCAGCAGCTTGGAACAGGGGACCTACAATGAGCAGTTCTTC.

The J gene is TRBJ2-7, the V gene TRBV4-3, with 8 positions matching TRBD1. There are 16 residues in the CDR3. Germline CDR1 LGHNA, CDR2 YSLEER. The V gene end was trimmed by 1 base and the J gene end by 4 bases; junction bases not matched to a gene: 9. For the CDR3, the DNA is TGCGCCAGCAGCCAAGGCCCCGGGACAGGAATTTACGAGCAGTACTTC. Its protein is CASSQGPGTGIYEQYF.

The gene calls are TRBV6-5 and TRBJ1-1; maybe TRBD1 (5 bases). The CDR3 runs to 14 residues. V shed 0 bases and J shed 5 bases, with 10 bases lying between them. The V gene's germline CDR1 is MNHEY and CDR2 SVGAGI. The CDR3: CASSYSTGGTEAFF. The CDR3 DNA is TGTGCCAGCAGTTACTCGACGGGGGGAACTGAAGCTTTCTTT.

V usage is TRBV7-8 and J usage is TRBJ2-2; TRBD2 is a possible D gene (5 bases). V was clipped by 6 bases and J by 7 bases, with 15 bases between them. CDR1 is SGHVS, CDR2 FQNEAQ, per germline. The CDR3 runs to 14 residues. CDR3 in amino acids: CASRPTGNRGELFF. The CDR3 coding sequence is TGTGCCAGCAGGCCTACGGGGAACCGCGGGGAGCTGTTTTTT.

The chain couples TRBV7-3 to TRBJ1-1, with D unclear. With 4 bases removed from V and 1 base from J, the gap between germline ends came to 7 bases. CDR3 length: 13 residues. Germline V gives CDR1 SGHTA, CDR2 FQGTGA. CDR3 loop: CASSYRSNTEAFF. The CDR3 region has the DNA TGTGCCAGCAGCTACCGATCGAACACTGAAGCTTTCTTT.

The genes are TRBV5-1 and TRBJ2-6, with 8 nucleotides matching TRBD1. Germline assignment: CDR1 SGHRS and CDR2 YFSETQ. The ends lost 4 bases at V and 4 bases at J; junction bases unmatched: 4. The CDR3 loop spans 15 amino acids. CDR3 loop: CASSPDRAGANVLTF. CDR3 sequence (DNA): TGCGCCAGCAGCCCGGACAGGGCCGGGGCCAACGTCCTGACTTTC.